This T cell receptor (beta chain) was recorded in a study of immune evolution from preneoplasia to lung adenocarcinoma. Whole-study findings and limits: Top clone frequencies peaked in normal lung, apparently declining through invasive adenocarcinoma.

Resections took place in Japan or China from about 2013 to 2017. After pathologic assessment, macro-dissection selected premalignant or tumor cells for extraction. The assay was immunoSEQ multiplex PCR, and TCRdb's table has in-frame clones only and misses some. This table holds about 27,000 clones, around 70% found once. Notes on this clone: Its target is not known.

This CDR3 is built from 14 residues. Per germline, CDR1 ENHRY and CDR2 SYGVKD. The V gene end was trimmed by 6 bases and the J gene end by 4 bases; junction bases not matched to a gene: 7. The sequenced sample was FFPE invasive lung adenocarcinoma tissue. The chain carries TRBV10-3 and TRBJ2-3; 7 nucleotides agree with TRBD2. This sequence was found in a person in their sixties or seventies with invasive lung adenocarcinoma. Some clones in this sample may be carry-over from other donors' samples. The CDR3 is CAIRGGMGPDTQYF. CDR3 bases: TGTGCCATCAGGGGGGGGATGGGCCCAGATACGCAGTATTTT.